This T cell receptor (beta chain) was profiled in a study of chemoradiotherapy in HPV16-positive cancers. Trimming cost V 1 base and J 0 bases, with 14 bases left between them. The CDR3 sequence is 17 residues long. Germline V gives CDR1 SGDLS, CDR2 YYNGEE. Clones were sequenced by immunoSEQ multiplex PCR, and TCRdb holds only the in-frame ones, with some missing. The profile shows 9,500 to 15,000 clones, around 85% of them singletons. On this clone itself: Its matching antigen is unknown.

Study-level points and caveats: Only a couple of HPV16-positive patients supplied the functional HPV-specificity definition. Candidate HPV-specific clones and E7-related TCR motifs grew in tumor during treatment.

This clonotype was sampled from a human donor with HPV-associated anogenital cancer. This material was acquired from a patient who underwent chemoradiotherapy. The rearrangement joins TRBV9 to TRBJ1-3; TRBD1 might be the D (5 bases). This CDR3 reads CASSVTAQVNSGNTIYF. CDR3 nucleotides: TGTGCCAGCAGCGTAACAGCACAGGTGAACTCTGGAAACACCATATATTTT.